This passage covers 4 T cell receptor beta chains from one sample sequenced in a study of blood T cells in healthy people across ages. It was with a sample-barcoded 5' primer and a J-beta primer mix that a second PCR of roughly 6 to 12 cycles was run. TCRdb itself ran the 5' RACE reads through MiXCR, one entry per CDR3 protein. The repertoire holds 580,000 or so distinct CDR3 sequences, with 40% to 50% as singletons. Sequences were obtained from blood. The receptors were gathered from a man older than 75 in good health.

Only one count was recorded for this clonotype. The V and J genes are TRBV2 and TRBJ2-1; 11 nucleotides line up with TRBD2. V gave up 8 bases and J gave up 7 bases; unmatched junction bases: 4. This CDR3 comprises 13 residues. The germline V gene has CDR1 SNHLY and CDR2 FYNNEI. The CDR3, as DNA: TGTGCCAGCGTAGCGGGGGGGAGTAATGAGCAGTTCTTC. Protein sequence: CASVAGGSNEQFF.

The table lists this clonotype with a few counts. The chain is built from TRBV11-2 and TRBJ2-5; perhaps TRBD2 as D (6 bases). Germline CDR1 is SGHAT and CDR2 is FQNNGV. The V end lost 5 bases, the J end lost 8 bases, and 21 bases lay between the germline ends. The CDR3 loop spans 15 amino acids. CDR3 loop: CASSLRGAGFGTQYF. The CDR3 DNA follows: TGTGCCAGCAGCCTGAGGGGTGCGGGATTTGGAACCCAGTACTTC.

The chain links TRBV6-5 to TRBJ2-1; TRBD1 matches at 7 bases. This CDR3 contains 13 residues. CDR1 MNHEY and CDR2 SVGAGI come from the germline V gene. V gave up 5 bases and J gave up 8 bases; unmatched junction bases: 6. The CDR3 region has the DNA TGTGCCAGCAGTGACAGACAGGGCTATGAGCAGTTCTTC. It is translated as CASSDRQGYEQFF.

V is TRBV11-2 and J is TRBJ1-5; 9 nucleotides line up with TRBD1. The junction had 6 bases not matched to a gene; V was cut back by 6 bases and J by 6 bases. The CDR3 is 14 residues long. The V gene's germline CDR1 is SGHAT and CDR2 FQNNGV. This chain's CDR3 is CASSNGQGSQPQHF. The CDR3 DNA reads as TGTGCCAGCAGTAACGGACAGGGGAGTCAGCCCCAGCATTTT.